This TCR beta chain is drawn from a study of somatic mutations in cytotoxic T cells in rheumatoid arthritis. For the study at large: Sorted by flow to nearly 100% purity were some V beta antibody-stained T-cell populations, including V beta1+ cells sequenced for TCRB.

Of note for this clone: As yet, its antigen is unknown. Mismatch with germline at one junction end may stem from a read error.

Germline V lookup: CDR1 SGHRS, CDR2 YFSETQ. The length of the CDR3 is 15 residues. TCRdb's copy holds only in-frame clones and misses some; the assay was immunoSEQ multiplex PCR. The sample gives some 6,700 clones, roughly 80% of which show up once; about 39% is in the top ten. General study results and limits: The authors did not know the antigen targets of the expanded CD8+ clones. The study found no significant difference in CD8+ T-cell clonality between rheumatoid arthritis patients and age-matched healthy controls.

The chain uses TRBV5-1 and TRBJ2-7, with 8 bases matching TRBD1. Material for sequencing was CD8+ T cells sorted from blood. The sequence came from a woman aged 55-70 years in good health. CDR3 nucleotides: TGCTCCAGCACCTTCGGACAGGGCGGTGTTAACGAGCAGTACTTC. Translated, it gives CSSTFGQGGVNEQYF.